This note documents a single T cell receptor beta chain sequence. The antigen remains unidentified. This entry comes from a study of CD8 T cells in ankylosing spondylitis. The study's findings and limits: The clones that were linked to disease were reported to be significantly enriched in matched synovial fluid samples from ankylosing spondylitis patients. Certain motif variants had earlier been reported in reactive arthritis synovial fluid and blood. The study identified a TCR beta motif of 7 or 8 highly homologous variants that appeared characteristic of ankylosing spondylitis blood. Within peripheral blood, clones linked to disease were CD8+ and relatively rare.

TCRdb itself ran the 5' RACE reads through MiXCR, one entry per CDR3 protein. The sample consists of under 250,000 distinct CDR3 sequences, around 10% of them appearing once. V lost 1 base, J lost 5 bases, and 11 bases lay in between. This CDR3 has 14 residues. Germline CDR1 reads SGHDN; CDR2 reads FVKESK. V gene TRBV14 combines with J gene TRBJ1-1; D is unresolved. Input material: blood, either unsorted or a sorted T cell fraction (not recorded which). The clonotype comes from a male donor with ankylosing spondylitis or in good health (not recorded which). CDR3 residues: CASSQVGRRTEAFF. As DNA, the CDR3 is TGTGCCAGCAGCCAAGTAGGCCGACGGACTGAAGCTTTCTTT. The entire variable domain, with the rest obtained from reference TRBV14 and TRBJ1-1, is as follows: EAGVTQFPSHSVIEKGQTVTLRCDPISGHDNLYWYRRVMGKEIKFLLHFVKESKQDESGMPNNRFLAERTGGTYSTLKVQPAELEDSGVYFCASSQVGRRTEAFFGQGTRLTVV.